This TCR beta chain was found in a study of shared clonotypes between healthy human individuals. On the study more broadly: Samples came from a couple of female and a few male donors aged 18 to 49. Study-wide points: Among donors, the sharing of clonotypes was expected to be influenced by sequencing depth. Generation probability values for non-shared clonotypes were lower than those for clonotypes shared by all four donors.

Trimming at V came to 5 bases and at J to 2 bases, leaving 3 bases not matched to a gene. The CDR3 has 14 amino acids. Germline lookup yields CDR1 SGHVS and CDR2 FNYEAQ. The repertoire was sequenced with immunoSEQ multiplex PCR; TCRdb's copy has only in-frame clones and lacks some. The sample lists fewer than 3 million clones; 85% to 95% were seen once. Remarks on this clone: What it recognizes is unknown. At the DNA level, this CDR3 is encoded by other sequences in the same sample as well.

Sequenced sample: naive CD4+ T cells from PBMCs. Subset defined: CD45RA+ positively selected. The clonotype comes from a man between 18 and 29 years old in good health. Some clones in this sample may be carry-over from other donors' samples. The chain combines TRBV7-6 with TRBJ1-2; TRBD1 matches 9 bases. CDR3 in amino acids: CASSPGQGNYGYTF. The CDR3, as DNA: TGTGCCAGCAGCCCCGGACAGGGGAACTATGGCTACACCTTC.